This T cell receptor beta chain was recovered during a study of CD8+ T cells in alopecia areata. The wider study: Oral tofacitinib, 5 to 10 mg twice daily, was given in an open-label trial.

The CDR3 has 13 amino acids. The V gene's germline CDR1 is LGHNA and CDR2 YSLEER. V gave up 4 bases and J gave up 4 bases, with 8 bases separating them. Indicated treatment: oral pan-JAK inhibitor, 5-10 mg twice daily. Sorting separated CD4+ and CD8+ T cells out of PBMCs. Sequencing used cDNA as its template, made by extracting RNA and reverse transcribing it. Using immunoSEQ multiplex PCR, the repertoire was profiled, and TCRdb retains in-frame clones only, with some absent. The table records around 300,000 clones, 60% of them present only once. V usage is TRBV4-3 and J usage is TRBJ1-5; D gene ambiguous. The receptor was derived from a human donor with alopecia areata. The specimen was CD4+ T cells sorted from blood, collected at week 52, from a patient treated with tofacitinib. The CDR3 region has the DNA TGCGCCAGCAGCCTGGACGGGAATCAGCCCCAGCATTTT. Translating gives CASSLDGNQPQHF.